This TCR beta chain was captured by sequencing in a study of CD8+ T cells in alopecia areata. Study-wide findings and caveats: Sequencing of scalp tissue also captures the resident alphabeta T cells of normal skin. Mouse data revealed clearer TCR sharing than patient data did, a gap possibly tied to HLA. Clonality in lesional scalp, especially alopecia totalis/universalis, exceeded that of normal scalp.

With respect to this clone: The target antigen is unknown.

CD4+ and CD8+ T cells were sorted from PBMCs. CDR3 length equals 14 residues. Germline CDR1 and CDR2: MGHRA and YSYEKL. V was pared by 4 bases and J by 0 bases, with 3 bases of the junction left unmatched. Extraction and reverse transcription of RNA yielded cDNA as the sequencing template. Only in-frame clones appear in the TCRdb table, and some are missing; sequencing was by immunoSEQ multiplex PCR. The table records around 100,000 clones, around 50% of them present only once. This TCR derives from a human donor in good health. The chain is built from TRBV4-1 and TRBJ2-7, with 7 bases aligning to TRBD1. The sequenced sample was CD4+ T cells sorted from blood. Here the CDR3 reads CASSPGQASYEQYF. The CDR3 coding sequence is TGCGCCAGCAGCCCCGGACAGGCCTCCTACGAGCAGTACTTC.